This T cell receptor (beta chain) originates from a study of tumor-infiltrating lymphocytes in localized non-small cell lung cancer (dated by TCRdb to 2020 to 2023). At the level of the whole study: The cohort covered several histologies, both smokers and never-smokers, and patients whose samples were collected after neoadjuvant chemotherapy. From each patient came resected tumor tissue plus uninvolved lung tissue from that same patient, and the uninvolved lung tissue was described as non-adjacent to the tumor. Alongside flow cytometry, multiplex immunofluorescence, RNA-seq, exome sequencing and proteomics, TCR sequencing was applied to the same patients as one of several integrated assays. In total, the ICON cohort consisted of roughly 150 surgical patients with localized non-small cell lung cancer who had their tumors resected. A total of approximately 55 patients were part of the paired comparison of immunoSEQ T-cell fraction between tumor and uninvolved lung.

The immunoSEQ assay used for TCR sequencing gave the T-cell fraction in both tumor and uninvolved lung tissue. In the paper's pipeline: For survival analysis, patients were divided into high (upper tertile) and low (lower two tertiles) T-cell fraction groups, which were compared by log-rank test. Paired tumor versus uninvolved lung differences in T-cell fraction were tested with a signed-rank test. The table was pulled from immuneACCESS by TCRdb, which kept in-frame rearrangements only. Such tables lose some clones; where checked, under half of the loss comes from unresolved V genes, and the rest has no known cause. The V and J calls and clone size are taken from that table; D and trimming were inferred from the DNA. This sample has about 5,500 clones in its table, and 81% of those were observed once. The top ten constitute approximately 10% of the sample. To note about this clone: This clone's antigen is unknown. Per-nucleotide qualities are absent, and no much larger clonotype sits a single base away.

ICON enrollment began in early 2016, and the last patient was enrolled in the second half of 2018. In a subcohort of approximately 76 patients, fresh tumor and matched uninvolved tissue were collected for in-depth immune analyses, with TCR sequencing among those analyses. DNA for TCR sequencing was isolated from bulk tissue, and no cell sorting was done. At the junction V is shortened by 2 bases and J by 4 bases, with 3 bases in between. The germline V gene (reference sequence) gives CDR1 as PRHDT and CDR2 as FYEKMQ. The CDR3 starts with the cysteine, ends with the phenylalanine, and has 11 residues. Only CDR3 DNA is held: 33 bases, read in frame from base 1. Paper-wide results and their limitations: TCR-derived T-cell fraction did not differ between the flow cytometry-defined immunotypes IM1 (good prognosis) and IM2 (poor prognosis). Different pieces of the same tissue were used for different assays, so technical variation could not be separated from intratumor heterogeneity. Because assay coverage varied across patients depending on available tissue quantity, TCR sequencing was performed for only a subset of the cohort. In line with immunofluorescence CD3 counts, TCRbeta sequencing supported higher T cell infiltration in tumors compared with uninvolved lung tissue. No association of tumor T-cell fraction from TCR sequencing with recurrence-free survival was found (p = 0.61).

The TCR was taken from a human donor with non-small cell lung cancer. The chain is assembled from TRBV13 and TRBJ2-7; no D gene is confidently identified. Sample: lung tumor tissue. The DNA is TGTGCCAGCAGCTTAACGTACGAGCAGTACTTC. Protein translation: CASSLTYEQYF.